Only a few counts were recorded for the clone carrying this T cell receptor beta chain. Its cognate antigen is unknown. The V and J ends lost 5 bases and 2 bases, in that order; junction bases with no gene match: 4. The CDR3 is 16 residues long. In germline, CDR1 is MNHNY, CDR2 SVGAGI (reference sequence). Full-length variable regions came from constant-region reverse primers plus semi-nested Nested Universal Primer A PCR. From the 5' RACE reads, TCRdb called clonotypes with MiXCR, one entry per CDR3 protein. The repertoire holds about 10,000 distinct CDR3 sequences, with about 45% as singletons. The sorted Tregs were CD4+CD25+CD127-/low cells. Study-level points and caveats: Whole repertoires were not studied in the larger cohort, only one V-J beta rearrangement. Tumor Treg TCRs overlapped most with tumor naive CD4+ cells.

The V gene is TRBV6-6, the J gene TRBJ2-2; TRBD2 matches at 11 bases. This clonotype was obtained from a female donor with breast cancer. The sample taken for sequencing was Tregs sorted from a lymph node. The CDR3 sequence: CASSKLAGANTGELFF. Written as DNA, the CDR3 is TGTGCCAGCAGTAAACTAGCGGGGGCCAACACCGGGGAGCTGTTTTTT.